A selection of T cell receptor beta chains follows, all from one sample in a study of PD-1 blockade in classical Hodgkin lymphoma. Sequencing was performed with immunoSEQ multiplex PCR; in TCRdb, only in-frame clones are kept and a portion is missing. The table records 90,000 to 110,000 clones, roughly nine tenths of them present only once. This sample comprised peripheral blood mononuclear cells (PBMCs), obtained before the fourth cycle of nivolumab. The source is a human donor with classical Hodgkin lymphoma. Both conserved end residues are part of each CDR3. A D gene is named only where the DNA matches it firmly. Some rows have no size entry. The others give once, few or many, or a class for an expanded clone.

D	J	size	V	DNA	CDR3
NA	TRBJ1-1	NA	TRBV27	TGTGCCAGCGCCTCTAAGGTTAGCACTGAAGCTTTCTTT	CASASKVSTEAFF
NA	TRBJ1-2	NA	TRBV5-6	TGTGCCAGCACCACCCCCGGACAGCTTTATGGCTACACCTTC	CASTTPGQLYGYTF
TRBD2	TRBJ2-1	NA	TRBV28	TGTGCCAGCAGTTCCCCACGACTAGCGGGAGACAATGAGCAGTTCTTC	CASSSPRLAGDNEQFF
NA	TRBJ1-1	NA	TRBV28	TGTGCCAGCAAATTGACAGCGAACACTGAAGCTTTCTTT	CASKLTANTEAFF
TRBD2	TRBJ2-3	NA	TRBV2	TGTGCCAGCAGTGAAGATGTAGGGACTAGCGGCACAGATACGCAGTATTTT	CASSEDVGTSGTDTQYF
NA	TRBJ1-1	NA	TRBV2	TGTGCCAGCAGTGAAGTGCAACCGAACACTGAAGCTTTCTTT	CASSEVQPNTEAFF
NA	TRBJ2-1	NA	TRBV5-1	TGCGCCAGCAGCCCGGCATCGTCTAGCAGGGACAATGAGCAGTTCTTC	CASSPASSSRDNEQFF
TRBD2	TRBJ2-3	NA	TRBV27	TGTGCCAGCAGTTTATACGCGGGAGCCGGCACAGATACGCAGTATTTT	CASSLYAGAGTDTQYF
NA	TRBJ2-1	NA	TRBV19	TGTGCCAGTCAGGACATGAGGAGCTCCTACAATGAGCAGTTCTTC	CASQDMRSSYNEQFF
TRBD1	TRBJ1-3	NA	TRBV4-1	TGCGCCAGCAGCCAGGATACAGGGGGCTCTGGAAACACCATATATTTT	CASSQDTGGSGNTIYF
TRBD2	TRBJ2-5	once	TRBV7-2	TGTGCCAGCAGCTTCTCGACTAGCTCTTTAGGGACCCAGTACTTC	CASSFSTSSLGTQYF
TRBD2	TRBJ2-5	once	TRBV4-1	TGCGCCAGCAGCCAAGATACCCTAGCGGGAAGGCGAGAGACCCAGTACTTC	CASSQDTLAGRRETQYF
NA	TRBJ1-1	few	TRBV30	TGTGCCTGGAGTGTAAGGGGGTTGAACACTGAAGCTTTCTTT	CAWSVRGLNTEAFF
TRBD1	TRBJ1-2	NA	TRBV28	TGTGCCAGCAGTGTGACGGGGACAGGGGGGTACTATGGCTACACCTTC	CASSVTGTGGYYGYTF
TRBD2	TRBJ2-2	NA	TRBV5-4	TGTGCCAGCAGCCAATTCGTAGCGGGAGGGCCCGGCACCGGGGAGCTGTTTTTT	CASSQFVAGGPGTGELFF
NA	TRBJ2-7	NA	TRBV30	TGTGCCTGGAGTGTACATGGCTACGAGCAGTACTTC	CAWSVHGYEQYF
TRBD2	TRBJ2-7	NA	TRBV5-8	TGTGCCAGCAGCGCAGGGACTAGCGGGTTGATATACGAGCAGTACTTC	CASSAGTSGLIYEQYF
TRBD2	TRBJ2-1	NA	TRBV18	TGTGCCAGCTCAAGTTACCTAGCGGGATCGGGTGAGCAGTTCTTC	CASSSYLAGSGEQFF
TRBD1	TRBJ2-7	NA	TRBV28	TGTGCCAGCAGTCCCCGGGACAGGGGTTGGATTAACTACGAGCAGTACTTC	CASSPRDRGWINYEQYF
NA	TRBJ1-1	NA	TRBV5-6	TGTGCCAGCAGCGTTGGAGGGGGACGGAACACTGAAGCTTTCTTT	CASSVGGGRNTEAFF
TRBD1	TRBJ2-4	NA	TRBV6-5	TGTGCCAGCAGAGGACAGGGGGGAGGTCTGGCCATTCAGTACTTC	CASRGQGGGLAIQYF
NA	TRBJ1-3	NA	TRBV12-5	TGTGCTAGTGGTTTGGTACCTTGGGGTCCGGGAAACACCATATATTTT	CASGLVPWGPGNTIYF
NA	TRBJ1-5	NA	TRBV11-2	TGTGCCAGCAGCTTCACGGACGGGCCCAGGCAGCCCCAGCATTTT	CASSFTDGPRQPQHF